Reported below is one T cell receptor beta chain. Original handling: Amplified reference gene primers provided the basis for estimating nucleated cell counts. TCRdb's copy holds only in-frame clones and misses some; the assay was immunoSEQ multiplex PCR. That table is the source of V, J and clone size, and D and trimming were worked out from the DNA. The repertoire holds around 27,000 clones, with approximately 92% as singletons. This specimen belongs to a study of blood T cell repertoires in COVID-19. About the study: Whether acute or convalescent, the COVID-19 samples came from the United States, Italy and Spain. Sources were T cells, B-cell-depleted T cells, or PBMCs; the material itself was cDNA or gDNA.

This CDR3 is 15 amino acids long. Trimming at V came to 5 bases and at J to 6 bases, leaving 8 bases not matched to a gene. The germline V gene encodes CDR1 MNHEY and CDR2 SVGAGI. V gene TRBV6-5 combines with J gene TRBJ2-1, with 9 bases aligning to TRBD2. Sequencing input: peripheral blood. This TCR came from a man in his 60s with acute or convalescent COVID-19. This chain's CDR3 is CASSRISGSLNEQFF. The CDR3 DNA reads as TGTGCCAGCAGTCGCATTAGCGGGAGTCTCAATGAGCAGTTCTTC.